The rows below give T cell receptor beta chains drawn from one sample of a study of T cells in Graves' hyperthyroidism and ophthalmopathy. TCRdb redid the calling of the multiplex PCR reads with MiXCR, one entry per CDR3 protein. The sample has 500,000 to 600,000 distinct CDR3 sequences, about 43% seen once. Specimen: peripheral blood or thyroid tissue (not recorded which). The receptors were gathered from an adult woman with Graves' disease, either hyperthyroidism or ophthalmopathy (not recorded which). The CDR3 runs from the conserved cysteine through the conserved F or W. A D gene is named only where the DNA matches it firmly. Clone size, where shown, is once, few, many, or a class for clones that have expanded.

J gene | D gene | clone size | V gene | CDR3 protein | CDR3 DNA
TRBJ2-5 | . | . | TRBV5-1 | CASRRSGQNQETQYF | TGCGCCAGCCGCCGATCGGGGCAGAACCAAGAGACCCAGTACTTC
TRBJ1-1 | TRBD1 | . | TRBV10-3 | CAIREGQGNTEAFF | TGTGCCATCAGGGAGGGACAGGGAAACACTGAAGCTTTCTTT
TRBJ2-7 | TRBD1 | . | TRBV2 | CALLTRGTGLDEQYF | TGTGCCCTACTAACTCGCGGGACAGGGTTGGACGAGCAGTACTTC
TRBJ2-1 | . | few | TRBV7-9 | CASSLGGAVEQFF | TGTGCCAGCAGCTTAGGGGGTGCCGTGGAGCAGTTCTTC
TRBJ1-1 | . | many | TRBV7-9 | CASSLVSARVWRNTEAFF | TGTGCCAGCAGCTTAGTCTCCGCCAGGGTTTGGAGGAACACTGAAGCTTTCTTT
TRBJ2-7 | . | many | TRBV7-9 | CASIPLPTGSYEQYF | TGTGCCAGCATCCCATTGCCTACAGGGAGCTACGAGCAGTACTTC
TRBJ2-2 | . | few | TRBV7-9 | CASSLQGEVTGELFF | TGTGCCAGCAGCTTGCAGGGAGAGGTCACCGGGGAGCTGTTTTTT
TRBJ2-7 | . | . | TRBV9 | CASSVHTGSGGQYF | TGTGCCAGCAGCGTACATACGGGGTCGGGCGGGCAGTACTTC
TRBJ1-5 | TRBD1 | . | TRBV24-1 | CATSDRGQGDNQPQHF | TGTGCCACCAGTGACCGTGGACAGGGGGACAATCAGCCCCAGCATTTT
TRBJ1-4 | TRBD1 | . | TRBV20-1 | CSAEQGNNEKLFF | TGCAGTGCGGAACAGGGGAACAATGAAAAACTGTTTTTT
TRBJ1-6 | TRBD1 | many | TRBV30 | CAWSWGQGDSPLHF | TGTGCCTGGAGTTGGGGACAGGGAGATTCACCCCTCCACTTT
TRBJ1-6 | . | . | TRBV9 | CASSVIGANSPLHF | TGTGCCAGCAGCGTAATCGGGGCTAATTCACCCCTCCACTTT
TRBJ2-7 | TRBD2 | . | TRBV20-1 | CSAVAGSSYEQYF | TGCAGTGCTGTAGCGGGGAGCTCCTACGAGCAGTACTTC
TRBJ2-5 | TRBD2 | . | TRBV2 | CASSLGGREAETQYF | TGTGCCAGCAGTCTCGGCGGGAGGGAGGCAGAGACCCAGTACTTC
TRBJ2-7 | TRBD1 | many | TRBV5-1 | CASGPGQGLDGMYF | TGCGCCAGCGGACCGGGACAGGGGCTAGACGGCATGTACTTC
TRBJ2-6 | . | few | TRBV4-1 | CASSQKTAYPRGSGANVLTF | TGCGCCAGCAGCCAAAAGACGGCGTATCCTCGAGGCTCTGGGGCCAACGTCCTGACTTTC
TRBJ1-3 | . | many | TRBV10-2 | CASTQSFSGNTIYF | TGCGCCAGCACCCAGTCCTTCTCTGGAAACACCATATATTTT
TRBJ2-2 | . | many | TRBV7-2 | CASSLSQGNGELFF | TGTGCCAGCAGCTTATCGCAGGGGAACGGGGAGCTGTTTTTT
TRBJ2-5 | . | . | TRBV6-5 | CASSPLGGTQYF | TGTGCCAGCAGTCCCCTGGGAGGGACCCAGTACTTC
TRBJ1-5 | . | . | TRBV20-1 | CSARRDTNNQPQHF | TGCAGTGCTAGAAGGGACACAAACAATCAGCCCCAGCATTTT
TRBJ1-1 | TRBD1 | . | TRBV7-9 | CASSHSAPGQGAEAFF | TGTGCCAGCAGCCATTCTGCCCCGGGACAGGGCGCTGAAGCTTTCTTT
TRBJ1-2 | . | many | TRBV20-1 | CSARLSNYGYTF | TGCAGTGCTAGACTCTCTAACTATGGCTACACCTTC
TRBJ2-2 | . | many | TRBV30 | CAWTLGGSDTGELFF | TGTGCCTGGACTTTAGGTGGGAGTGACACCGGGGAGCTGTTTTTT
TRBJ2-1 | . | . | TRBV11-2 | CASSDGTTDTQFF | TGTGCCAGCAGCGATGGGACCACAGATACGCAGTTCTTC
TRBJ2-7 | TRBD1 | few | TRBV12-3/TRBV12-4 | CASSFNRDRPYEQYF | TGTGCCAGCAGTTTCAACCGGGACAGACCCTACGAGCAGTACTTC
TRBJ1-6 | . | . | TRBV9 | CASRRTDYNNSPLHF | TGTGCCAGCAGACGCACAGATTATAATAATTCACCCCTCCACTTT
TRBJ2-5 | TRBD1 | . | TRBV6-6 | CASSLVGTEETQYF | TGTGCCAGCAGTTTGGTGGGGACAGAAGAGACCCAGTACTTC
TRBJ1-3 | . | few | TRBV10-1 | CASNRRIPSGNTIYF | TGCGCCAGCAATAGACGGATTCCCTCTGGAAACACCATATATTTT
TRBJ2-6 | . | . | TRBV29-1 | CSVEGGGPGANVLTF | TGCAGCGTTGAAGGCGGAGGGCCTGGGGCCAACGTCCTGACTTTC
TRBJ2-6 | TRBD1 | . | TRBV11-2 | CASSKRQGHPSSGANVLTF | TGTGCCAGCAGCAAACGACAGGGACATCCGAGCTCTGGGGCCAACGTCCTGACTTTC
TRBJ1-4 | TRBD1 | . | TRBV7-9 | CASSLGLPGQGNEKLFF | TGTGCCAGCAGCTTGGGACTCCCGGGACAGGGGAATGAAAAACTGTTTTTT
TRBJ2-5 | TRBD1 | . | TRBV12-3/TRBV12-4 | CASSWSYRGGQPQYF | TGTGCCAGCAGTTGGAGCTACAGGGGTGGGCAGCCCCAGTACTTC
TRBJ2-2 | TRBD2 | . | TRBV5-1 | CASSLYGGAGELFF | TGCGCCAGCAGCTTGTACGGGGGGGCCGGGGAGCTGTTTTTT
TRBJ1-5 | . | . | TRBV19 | CASSGTRQPQHF | TGTGCCAGCTCCGGGACACGGCAGCCCCAGCATTTT
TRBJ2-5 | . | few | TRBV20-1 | CSACEGLVQETQYF | TGCAGTGCGTGCGAGGGACTCGTCCAAGAGACCCAGTACTTC
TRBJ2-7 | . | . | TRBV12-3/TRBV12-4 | CASSRGTVPYEQYF | TGTGCCAGCAGCCGCGGGACAGTTCCGTACGAGCAGTACTTC
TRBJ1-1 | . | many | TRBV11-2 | CASRTTENTEAFF | TGTGCCAGCAGGACCACAGAGAACACTGAAGCTTTCTTT
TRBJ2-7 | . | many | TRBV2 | CATRTGPLAYEQYF | TGTGCCACCCGGACGGGACCCCTGGCCTACGAGCAGTACTTC
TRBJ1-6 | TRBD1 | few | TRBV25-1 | CASRETGDRSPLHF | TGTGCCAGCAGGGAGACAGGGGATCGGTCACCCCTCCACTTT
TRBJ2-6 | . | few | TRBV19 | CATPMGGRANVLTF | TGTGCCACCCCCATGGGGGGTAGGGCCAACGTCCTGACTTTC
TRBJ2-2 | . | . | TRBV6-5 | CATSDEDGELFF | TGTGCCACCAGTGATGAGGACGGGGAGCTGTTTTTT
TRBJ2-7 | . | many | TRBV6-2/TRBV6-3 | CASSYPPREQYF | TGTGCCAGCAGTTACCCTCCCCGGGAGCAGTACTTC
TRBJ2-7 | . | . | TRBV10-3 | CAISEFSRRGREQYF | TGTGCCATCAGTGAGTTCTCGAGGAGGGGGCGCGAGCAGTACTTC
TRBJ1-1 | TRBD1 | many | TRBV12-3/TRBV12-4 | CASTIRDRGGTEAFF | TGTGCCAGCACTATTCGGGACAGGGGAGGGACTGAAGCTTTCTTT
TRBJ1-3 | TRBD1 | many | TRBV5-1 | CASSLELQGISGNTIYF | TGCGCCAGCAGCTTGGAGCTACAGGGGATCTCTGGAAACACCATATATTTT
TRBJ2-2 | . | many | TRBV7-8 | CASSFSTGRSNTGELFF | TGTGCCAGCAGCTTCTCAACAGGGAGGTCGAACACCGGGGAGCTGTTTTTT